These T cell receptor beta chains were read from a single sample in a study of T-cell reconstitution after alpha-beta-depleted transplantation in children. TCRdb called the PCR reads again in MiXCR, with one record for every CDR3 protein. Of about 580,000 distinct CDR3 sequences listed, more than 20% are singletons. The sample in question was PBMCs, mostly from graft donor cells, obtained 360 days after TCRalphabeta/CD19-depleted stem cell transplant. These receptors were collected from a boy younger than two who had a stem cell transplant for acute myeloid leukemia, so the T cells may come from the graft donor. The CDR3 runs from the conserved cysteine through the conserved F or W. The D gene is left open where the match is weak. Part of the rows lack a size; the others show once, few, many or a class for expanded clones.

J: TRBJ2-7
size: NA
V: TRBV6-5
D: TRBD1
DNA: TGTGCCAGCAGTTCCGACAGGGCCGGGCTCTACGAGCAGTACTTC
CDR3: CASSSDRAGLYEQYF

J: TRBJ2-5
size: NA
V: TRBV27
D: TRBD2
DNA: TGTGCCAGCAGCAGTCGAGCGGGGGGGCCGGTAGGAGAGACCCAGTACTTC
CDR3: CASSSRAGGPVGETQYF

J: TRBJ2-1
size: many
V: TRBV12-3/TRBV12-4
D: TRBD2
DNA: TGTGCCAGCAGTTTCATAACCGGGGGGAGCGATGAGCAGTTCTTC
CDR3: CASSFITGGSDEQFF

J: TRBJ1-1
size: few
V: TRBV12-3/TRBV12-4
D: TRBD1
DNA: TGTGCCAGCAGACCTACAGGGGTGGACACTGAAGCTTTCTTT
CDR3: CASRPTGVDTEAFF

J: TRBJ1-1
size: many
V: TRBV29-1
D: NA
DNA: TGCAGCGTCGCCCCCGGACGGTGGGCTGAAGCTTTCTTT
CDR3: CSVAPGRWAEAFF

J: TRBJ2-5
size: many
V: TRBV5-5
D: TRBD1
DNA: TGTGCCAGCAGCGCGGACAGGGGCCGGGAGACCCAGTACTTC
CDR3: CASSADRGRETQYF

J: TRBJ2-1
size: few
V: TRBV6-2/TRBV6-3
D: NA
DNA: TGTGCCACCGATACATTAGGGACCACCATTTACAATGAGCAGTTCTTC
CDR3: CATDTLGTTIYNEQFF

J: TRBJ1-1
size: many
V: TRBV7-3
D: TRBD1
DNA: TGTGCCAGCAGCCTGGACAGGTCTTCTGAAGCTTTCTTT
CDR3: CASSLDRSSEAFF

J: TRBJ2-5
size: NA
V: TRBV28
D: TRBD2
DNA: TGTGCCAGCAGTTTGGAAAGCGGGGGGGAGGAGACCCAGTACTTC
CDR3: CASSLESGGEETQYF

J: TRBJ2-7
size: few
V: TRBV20-1
D: TRBD2
DNA: TGCAGTGCTAGATCCCGGACTAGCGGTAACTCCTACGAGCAGTACTTC
CDR3: CSARSRTSGNSYEQYF

J: TRBJ1-1
size: NA
V: TRBV6-6
D: NA
DNA: TGTGCCAGCAGTTACTCCTGGGACGCTGAAGCTTTCTTT
CDR3: CASSYSWDAEAFF

J: TRBJ2-3
size: NA
V: TRBV7-2
D: NA
DNA: TGTGCCAGCAGCCGACGGGCGAATACGCAGTATTTT
CDR3: CASSRRANTQYF

J: TRBJ2-5
size: many
V: TRBV6-6
D: TRBD2
DNA: TGTGCCAGCAGTGTGGGGGGGGAGACCCAGTACTTC
CDR3: CASSVGGETQYF

J: TRBJ1-5
size: NA
V: TRBV7-6
D: NA
DNA: TGTGCCAGCAGCTTAATAGGACCCAGCAATCAGCCCCAGCATTTT
CDR3: CASSLIGPSNQPQHF

J: TRBJ2-7
size: few
V: TRBV7-9
D: NA
DNA: TGTGCCAGCAGCTTTTCAGTGGGCTCCTACGAGCAGTACTTC
CDR3: CASSFSVGSYEQYF

J: TRBJ2-7
size: few
V: TRBV12-3/TRBV12-4
D: NA
DNA: TGTGCCAGCGGCAGGGGGGGAGAGCAGTACTTC
CDR3: CASGRGGEQYF

J: TRBJ2-7
size: NA
V: TRBV5-1
D: TRBD1
DNA: TGCGCCAGCAGCTCATCAGGGGGCTACTACGAGCAGTACTTC
CDR3: CASSSSGGYYEQYF

J: TRBJ2-7
size: NA
V: TRBV12-3/TRBV12-4
D: TRBD1
DNA: TGTGCCAGCAGTTTCCTTATCTCGACAGGGAGCCACGAGCAGTACTTC
CDR3: CASSFLISTGSHEQYF

J: TRBJ2-4
size: many
V: TRBV20-1
D: NA
DNA: TGCAGTGCTGGAGAGAACAGGGAGAGAGCCAAAAACATTCAGTACTTC
CDR3: CSAGENRERAKNIQYF

J: TRBJ2-5
size: NA
V: TRBV7-7
D: TRBD1
DNA: TGTGCCAGCAGTCGGACAGGGACGGGGGAGACCCAGTACTTC
CDR3: CASSRTGTGETQYF

J: TRBJ2-1
size: few
V: TRBV25-1
D: TRBD1
DNA: TGTGCCAGCGGGGACAGGGTATCGGGTGAGCAGTTCTTC
CDR3: CASGDRVSGEQFF

J: TRBJ2-1
size: NA
V: TRBV28
D: TRBD1
DNA: TGTGCCAGCAGTTTTGGGGACAGGGTAAAGAATGAGCAGTTCTTC
CDR3: CASSFGDRVKNEQFF

J: TRBJ2-1
size: once
V: TRBV9
D: NA
DNA: TGTGCCACCTCCAAGGGGTCCTACAATGAGCAGTTCTTC
CDR3: CATSKGSYNEQFF

J: TRBJ1-4
size: NA
V: TRBV12-3/TRBV12-4
D: TRBD1
DNA: TGTGCCAGCAGTCCAGGGGGCGCAGGAGAAAAACTGTTTTTT
CDR3: CASSPGGAGEKLFF

J: TRBJ1-6
size: NA
V: TRBV28
D: TRBD1
DNA: TGTGCCAGCAGTCACCGGACAGGGGACAACTCACCCCTCCACTTT
CDR3: CASSHRTGDNSPLHF

J: TRBJ2-1
size: many
V: TRBV20-1
D: TRBD2
DNA: TGCAGTGCTAGAGCTTCCGGGACTAGCGGGGGTTACAATGAGCAGTTCTTC
CDR3: CSARASGTSGGYNEQFF

J: TRBJ1-2
size: NA
V: TRBV6-5
D: TRBD1
DNA: TGTGCCAGCAGTTACCGGGACAGGGGCTTGGCCTCTGGCTACACCTTC
CDR3: CASSYRDRGLASGYTF

J: TRBJ1-1
size: few
V: TRBV20-1
D: NA
DNA: TGCAGTGCCCCACAGAACACTGAAGCTTTCTTT
CDR3: CSAPQNTEAFF

J: TRBJ2-3
size: NA
V: TRBV7-8
D: NA
DNA: TGTGCCAGCGGCGGGCTAGCCTCACGGACAGATACGCAGTATTTT
CDR3: CASGGLASRTDTQYF

J: TRBJ2-3
size: many
V: TRBV5-5
D: NA
DNA: TGTGCCAGCAGCTTTCGCGGCAGGTTAACAGATACGCAGTATTTT
CDR3: CASSFRGRLTDTQYF

J: TRBJ2-5
size: NA
V: TRBV6-2/TRBV6-3
D: NA
DNA: TGTGCCAGCAGTTACTCGGCAGGGGTTAACCAAGAGACCCAGTACTTC
CDR3: CASSYSAGVNQETQYF

J: TRBJ2-3
size: few
V: TRBV7-3
D: TRBD2
DNA: TGTGCCAGCAGCTTATCGACAGCGGGAGGCACAGATACGCAGTATTTT
CDR3: CASSLSTAGGTDTQYF

J: TRBJ2-5
size: many
V: TRBV19
D: NA
DNA: TGTGCCAGTAGTATCCCGGGTTCCCAAGAGACCCAGTACTTC
CDR3: CASSIPGSQETQYF

J: TRBJ2-4
size: many
V: TRBV29-1
D: NA
DNA: TGCAGCGTTGTGGGTCCGTTCCTAGACGGCGGATTAGCCAAAAACATTCAGTACTTC
CDR3: CSVVGPFLDGGLAKNIQYF

J: TRBJ2-1
size: few
V: TRBV12-3/TRBV12-4
D: NA
DNA: TGTGCCAGCAGTTCTCCTAGGCCCCTAGAATCCTACAATGAGCAGTTCTTC
CDR3: CASSSPRPLESYNEQFF

J: TRBJ2-3
size: few
V: TRBV5-6
D: NA
DNA: TGTGCCAGCAGCTACCCCTCCAGGGTCGGTGATACGCAGTATTTT
CDR3: CASSYPSRVGDTQYF

J: TRBJ1-5
size: NA
V: TRBV20-1
D: TRBD1
DNA: TGCAGTGCCGTTGAACAGGGGCGCGGCCAGCCCCAGCATTTT
CDR3: CSAVEQGRGQPQHF

J: TRBJ2-1
size: many
V: TRBV20-1
D: NA
DNA: TGCAGTGCTAGAGATCGGGTTGGTGAGCAGTTCTTC
CDR3: CSARDRVGEQFF